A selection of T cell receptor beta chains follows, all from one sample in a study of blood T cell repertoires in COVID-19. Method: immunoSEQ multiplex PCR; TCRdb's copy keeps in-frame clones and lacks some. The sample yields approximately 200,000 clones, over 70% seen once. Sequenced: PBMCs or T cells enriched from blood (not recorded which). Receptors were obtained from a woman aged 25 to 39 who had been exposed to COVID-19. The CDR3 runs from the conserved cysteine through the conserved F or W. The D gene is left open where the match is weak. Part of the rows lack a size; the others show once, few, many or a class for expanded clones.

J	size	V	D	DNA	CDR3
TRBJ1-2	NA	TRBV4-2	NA	TGTGCCAGCAGCCCCGGGGTAAACTATGGCTACACCTTC	CASSPGVNYGYTF
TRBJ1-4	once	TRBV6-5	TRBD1	TGTGCCAGCAGTTACTTCCCGACAGGGCGACATGAAAAACTGTTTTTT	CASSYFPTGRHEKLFF
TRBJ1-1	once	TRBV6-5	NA	TGTGCCAGCAGTCCAGGACAGCAATTAGCCCTTGAAGCTTTCTTT	CASSPGQQLALEAFF
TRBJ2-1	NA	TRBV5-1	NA	TGCGCCAGCAGCTTCGGCGGGTCCTACAATGAGCAGTTCTTC	CASSFGGSYNEQFF
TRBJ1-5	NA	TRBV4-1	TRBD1	TGCGCCAGCAGCCAAACAGGGGCCAACAATCAGCCCCAGCATTTT	CASSQTGANNQPQHF
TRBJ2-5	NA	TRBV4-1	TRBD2	TGCGCCAGCAGCCAGATGACTAGCAGGGAGACCCAGTACTTC	CASSQMTSRETQYF
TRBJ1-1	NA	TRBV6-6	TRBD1	TGTGCCAGCAGTTACTCGGGGACAGCTCTTGAAGCTTTCTTT	CASSYSGTALEAFF
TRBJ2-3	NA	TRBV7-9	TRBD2	TGTGCCAGCAGTCTTACAGTCGCGGGAGGGGGCACAGATACGCAGTATTTT	CASSLTVAGGGTDTQYF
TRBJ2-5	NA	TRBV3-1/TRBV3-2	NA	TGTGCCAGCAGCCAAGGGTCCCCAGGTGGCCAAGAGACCCAGTACTTC	CASSQGSPGGQETQYF
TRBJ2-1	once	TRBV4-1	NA	TGCGCCAGCAGCCAACAGGGGATCTACAATGAGCAGTTCTTC	CASSQQGIYNEQFF
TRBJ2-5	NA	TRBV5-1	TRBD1	TGCGCCAGCAGCACAGGGACAGTACAAGAGACCCAGTACTTC	CASSTGTVQETQYF
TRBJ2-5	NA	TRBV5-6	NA	TGTGCCAGCAGCTTGGGTGGCAGGGGAGGGGAGACCCAGTACTTC	CASSLGGRGGETQYF